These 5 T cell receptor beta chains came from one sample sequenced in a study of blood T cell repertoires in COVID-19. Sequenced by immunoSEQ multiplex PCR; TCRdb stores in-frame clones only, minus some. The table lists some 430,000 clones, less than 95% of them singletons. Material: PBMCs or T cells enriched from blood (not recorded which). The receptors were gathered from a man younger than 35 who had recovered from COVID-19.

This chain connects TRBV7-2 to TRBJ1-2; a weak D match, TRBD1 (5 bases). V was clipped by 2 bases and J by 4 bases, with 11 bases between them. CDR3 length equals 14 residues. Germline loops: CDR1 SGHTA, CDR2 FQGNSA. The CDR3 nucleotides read TGTGCCAGCAGCTTAACAGGTCGCGCCTATGGCTACACCTTC. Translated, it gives CASSLTGRAYGYTF.

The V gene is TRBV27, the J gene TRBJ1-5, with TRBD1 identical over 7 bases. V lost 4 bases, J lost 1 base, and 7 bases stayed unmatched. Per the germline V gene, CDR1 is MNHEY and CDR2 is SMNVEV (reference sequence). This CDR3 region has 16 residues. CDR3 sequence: CASSSTGEGSNQPQHF. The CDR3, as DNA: TGTGCCAGCAGTTCTACAGGGGAAGGGAGCAATCAGCCCCAGCATTTT.

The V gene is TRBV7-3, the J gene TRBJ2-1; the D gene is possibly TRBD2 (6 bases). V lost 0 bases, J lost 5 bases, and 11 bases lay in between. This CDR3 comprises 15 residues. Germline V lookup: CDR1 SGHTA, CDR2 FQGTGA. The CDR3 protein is CASSLTSGRNNEQFF. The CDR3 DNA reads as TGTGCCAGCAGCTTAACTAGCGGCCGAAACAATGAGCAGTTCTTC.

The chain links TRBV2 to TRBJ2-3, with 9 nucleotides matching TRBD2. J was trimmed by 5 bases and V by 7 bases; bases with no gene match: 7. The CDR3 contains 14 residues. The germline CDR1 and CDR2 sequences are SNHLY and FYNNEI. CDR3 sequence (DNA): TGTGCCAGCAATCTAGCGGGAAAGGGAGATACGCAGTATTTT. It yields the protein CASNLAGKGDTQYF.

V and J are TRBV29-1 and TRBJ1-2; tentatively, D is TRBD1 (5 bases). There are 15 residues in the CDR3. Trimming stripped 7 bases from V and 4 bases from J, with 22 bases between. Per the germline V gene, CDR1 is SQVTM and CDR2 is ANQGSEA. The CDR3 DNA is TGCAGCGCCGCCCACCCGGGGGTATCGCTCTATGGCTACACCTTC. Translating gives CSAAHPGVSLYGYTF.